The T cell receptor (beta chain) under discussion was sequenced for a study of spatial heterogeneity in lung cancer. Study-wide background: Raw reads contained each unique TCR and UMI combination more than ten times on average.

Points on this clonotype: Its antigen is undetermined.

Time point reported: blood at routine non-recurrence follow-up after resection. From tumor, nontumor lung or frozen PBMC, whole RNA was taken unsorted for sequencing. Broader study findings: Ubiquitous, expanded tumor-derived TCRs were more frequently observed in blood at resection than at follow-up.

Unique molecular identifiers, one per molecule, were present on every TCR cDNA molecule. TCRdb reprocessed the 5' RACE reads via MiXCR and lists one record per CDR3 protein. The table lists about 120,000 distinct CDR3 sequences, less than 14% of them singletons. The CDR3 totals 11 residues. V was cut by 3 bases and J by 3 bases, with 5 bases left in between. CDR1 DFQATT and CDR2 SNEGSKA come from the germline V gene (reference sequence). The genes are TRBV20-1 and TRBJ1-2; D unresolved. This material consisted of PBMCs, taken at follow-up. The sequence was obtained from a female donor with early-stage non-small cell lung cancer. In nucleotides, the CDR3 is TGCAGTGCTAGGCAGGACTATGGCTACACCTTC. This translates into CSARQDYGYTF.